The 10 T cell receptor beta chains in this list originate from one sample, sequenced in a study of cytomegalovirus exposure and HLA in healthy donors. The PCR was carried out with 60 Vbeta primers and 13 Jbeta primers. Profiling relied on immunoSEQ multiplex PCR, and the TCRdb table lists in-frame clones only, not all of them. The data include 70,000 to 85,000 clones; the top ten clones carry 7.5%. The material sequenced was PBMCs. Receptors were obtained from a female donor in good health and CMV-seropositive.

The chain couples TRBV9 to TRBJ2-2; tentative D call: TRBD1 (6 bases). Trimming removed 2 bases from V and 1 base from J, with 18 bases in between. This CDR3 is built from 18 residues. The germline V gene has CDR1 SGDLS and CDR2 YYNGEE. The CDR3 loop is CASSVAGRGHQNTGELFF. Written as DNA, the CDR3 is TGTGCCAGCAGCGTTGCAGGTCGGGGACACCAGAACACCGGGGAGCTGTTTTTT. The variable domain in full, with the rest retrieved from reference TRBV9 and TRBJ2-2, is DSGVTQTPKHLITATGQRVTLRCSPRSGDLSVYWYQQSLDQGLQFLIQYYNGEERAKGNILERFSAQQFPDLHSELNLSSLELGDSALYFCASSVAGRGHQNTGELFFGEGSRLTVL.

The V call is TRBV7-9, the J call TRBJ2-1; D unresolved. The CDR3 totals 15 residues. V was shortened by 5 bases and J by 1 base, with 12 bases between the two germline ends. Germline CDR1 and CDR2: SEHNR and FQNEAQ (reference sequence). The CDR3 DNA reads TGTGCCAGCAGCCCCGACTTCTTATCCTACAATGAGCAGTTCTTC. It codes for CASSPDFLSYNEQFF.

The CDR3 region is CASSSRGLTYEQYF. CDR3 in DNA: TGTGCCAGCAGCTCAAGGGGACTAACCTACGAGCAGTACTTC. J is TRBJ2-7 and V is TRBV13; 7 bases agree with TRBD2. The germline gives CDR1 PRHDT, CDR2 FYEKMQ (reference sequence). V was pared by 4 bases and J by 2 bases, with 5 bases of the junction left unmatched. The CDR3 extends over 14 amino acids.

V is TRBV5-1 and J is TRBJ2-7; TRBD1 agrees at 7 bases. Germline loops: CDR1 SGHRS, CDR2 YFSETQ. The CDR3 length is 18 residues. Trimming took 4 bases from V and 5 from J; bases not matched to a gene: 21. The CDR3 spells CASSLRDRPRLSVDEQYF. Written as DNA, the CDR3 is TGCGCCAGCAGCCTAAGGGACAGACCTCGCCTTAGTGTGGACGAGCAGTACTTC.

The J gene is TRBJ2-7, the V gene TRBV5-5; maybe TRBD2 (5 bases). Germline V gene sequence: CDR1 SGHKS, CDR2 YYEKEE (reference sequence). CDR3 length equals 15 residues. Trimming took 4 bases from V and 4 from J, leaving 18 bases between them. In nucleotides, the CDR3 is TGTGCCAGCAGCACACTACCGGGAAAATCGTACGAGCAGTACTTC. Residues: CASSTLPGKSYEQYF.

The rearrangement uses TRBV5-1 and TRBJ1-3, with D possibly matching TRBD1 (6 bases). The CDR3 consists of 16 residues. Germline values: CDR1 SGHRS, CDR2 YFSETQ. The V end lost 5 bases, the J end lost 2 bases, and 17 bases lay between the germline ends. The CDR3 DNA sequence: TGCGCCAGCAGAAATAACGGACAGTCTCCTGGAAACACCATATATTTT. Amino acid sequence: CASRNNGQSPGNTIYF.

J is TRBJ1-2 and V is TRBV19; 7 bases agree with TRBD1. The germline gives CDR1 LNHDA, CDR2 SQIVND (reference sequence). The trim removed 3 bases at V and 4 bases at J, leaving 14 bases unmatched. CDR3 length: 17 residues. The DNA for the CDR3 is TGTGCCAGTAGTATCCCGTCACAGGGGCCCGTTGGCTATGGCTACACCTTC. It translates to CASSIPSQGPVGYGYTF.

DNA of the CDR3: TGTGCCAGCAGCATGGACAGGGGGCAAGAGACCCAGTACTTC. Amino acids: CASSMDRGQETQYF. This sequence joins TRBV7-2 and TRBJ2-5; 10 bases map to TRBD1. Losses at the gene ends were 5 bases for V and 2 bases for J; bases not matched to a gene: 2. CDR1 and CDR2 from the germline V gene are SGHTA and FQGNSA. CDR3 length: 14 residues.

The CDR3 coding sequence is TGTGCCAGCAGCTGGAGGACTAGATTCTACGAGCAGTACTTC. Translated: CASSWRTRFYEQYF. The genes are TRBV5-6 and TRBJ2-5; 7 bases match TRBD2. The DNA matches TRBJ2-7 better at its end, which makes the J call doubtful. The CDR3 has 14 amino acids. Germline CDR1 is SGHDT and CDR2 is YYEEEE.

This chain links TRBV11-2 with TRBJ1-5, with no clear D. Germline V gene lookup returns CDR1 SGHAT and CDR2 FQNNGV. CDR3 length: 15 residues. V was trimmed by 3 bases and J by 7 bases, leaving 16 bases between them. The CDR3 is CASSFYMGGNQPQHF. As DNA, the CDR3 is TGTGCCAGCAGCTTCTACATGGGAGGGAACCAGCCCCAGCATTTT.